This entry features one TCR beta chain sequence. This specimen comes from a study of blood T cell repertoires in COVID-19. Across the study: Sites in the United States, Italy and Spain provided acute and convalescent COVID-19 samples. Sources were T cells, B-cell-depleted T cells, or PBMCs; the material itself was cDNA or gDNA.

Original handling: By means of reference gene primer amplification, nucleated cell counts were estimated. Clones were sequenced by immunoSEQ multiplex PCR, and TCRdb holds only the in-frame ones, with some missing. V and J calls and clone size come straight from that table; D and trimming were deduced from the DNA. The table records about 150,000 clones, roughly nine tenths of them present only once. The source material was peripheral blood. This receptor was taken from a man in his fifties or sixties with acute or convalescent COVID-19.

CDR3 sequence (DNA): TGCAGTGCTAGTGTCGCAGGGGTGGTTGGCTACACCTTC. Protein product: CSASVAGVVGYTF. The V call is TRBV20-1, the J call TRBJ1-2; the D gene is possibly TRBD1 (6 bases). V dropped 3 bases and J dropped 7 bases, with 15 bases sitting between them. This CDR3 region has 13 residues. Germline V gene sequence: CDR1 DFQATT, CDR2 SNEGSKA (reference sequence).